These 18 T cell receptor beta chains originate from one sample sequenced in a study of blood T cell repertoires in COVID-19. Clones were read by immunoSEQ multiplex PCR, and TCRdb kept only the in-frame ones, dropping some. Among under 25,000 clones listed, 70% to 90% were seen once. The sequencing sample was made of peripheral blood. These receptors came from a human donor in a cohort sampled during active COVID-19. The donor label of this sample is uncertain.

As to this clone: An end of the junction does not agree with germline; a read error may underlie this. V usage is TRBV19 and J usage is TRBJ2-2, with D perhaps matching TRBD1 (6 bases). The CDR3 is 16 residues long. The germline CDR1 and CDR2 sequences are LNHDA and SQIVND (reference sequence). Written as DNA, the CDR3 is TGTGCCAGCAGTACCGGGACACGTTTTAACACCGGGGAGCTGTTTTTT. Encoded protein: CASSTGTRFNTGELFF.

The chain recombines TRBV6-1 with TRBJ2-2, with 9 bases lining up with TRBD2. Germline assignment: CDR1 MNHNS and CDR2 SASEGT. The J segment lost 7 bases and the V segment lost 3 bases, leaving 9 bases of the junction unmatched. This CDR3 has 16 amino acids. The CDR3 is CASSEGAGGPVGELFF. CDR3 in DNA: TGTGCCAGCAGTGAGGGGGCGGGAGGGCCCGTCGGGGAGCTGTTTTTT.

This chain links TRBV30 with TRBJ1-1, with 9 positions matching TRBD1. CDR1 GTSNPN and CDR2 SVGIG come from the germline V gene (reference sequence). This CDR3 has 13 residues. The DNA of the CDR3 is TGTGCTCAGGTCGGGACAGGGCAGACTGAAGCTTTCTTT. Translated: CAQVGTGQTEAFF.

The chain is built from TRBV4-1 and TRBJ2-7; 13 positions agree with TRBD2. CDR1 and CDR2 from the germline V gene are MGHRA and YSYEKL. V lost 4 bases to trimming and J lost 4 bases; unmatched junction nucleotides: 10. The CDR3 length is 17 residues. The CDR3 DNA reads TGCGCCAGCAGCCTTCGGACTAGCGGGAGCGCAGAGTACGAGCAGTACTTC. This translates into CASSLRTSGSAEYEQYF.

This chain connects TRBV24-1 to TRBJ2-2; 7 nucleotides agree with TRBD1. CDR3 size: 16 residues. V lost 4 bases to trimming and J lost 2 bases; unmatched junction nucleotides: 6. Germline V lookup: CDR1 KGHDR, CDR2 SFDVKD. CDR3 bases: TGTGCCACCAGTGAGCCCAACAGGGGCAACACCGGGGAGCTGTTTTTT. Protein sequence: CATSEPNRGNTGELFF.

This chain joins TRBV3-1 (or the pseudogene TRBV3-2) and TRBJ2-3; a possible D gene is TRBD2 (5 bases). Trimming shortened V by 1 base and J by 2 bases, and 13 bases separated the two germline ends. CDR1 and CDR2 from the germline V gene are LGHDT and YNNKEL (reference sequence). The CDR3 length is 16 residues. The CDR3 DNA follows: TGTGCCAGCAGCCAAGTGGAACGGAGGACCACAGATACGCAGTATTTT. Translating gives CASSQVERRTTDTQYF.

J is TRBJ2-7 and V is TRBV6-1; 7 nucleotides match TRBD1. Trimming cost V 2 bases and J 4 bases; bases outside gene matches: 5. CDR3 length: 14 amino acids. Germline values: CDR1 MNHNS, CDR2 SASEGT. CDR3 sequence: CASSERQGKYEQYF. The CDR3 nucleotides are TGTGCCAGCAGTGAAAGACAGGGAAAGTACGAGCAGTACTTC.

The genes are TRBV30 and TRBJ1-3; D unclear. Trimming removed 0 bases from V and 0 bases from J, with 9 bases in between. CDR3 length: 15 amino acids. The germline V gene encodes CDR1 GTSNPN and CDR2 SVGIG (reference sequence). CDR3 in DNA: TGTGCCTGGAGTGTACGGGTCGACTCTGGAAACACCATATATTTT. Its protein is CAWSVRVDSGNTIYF. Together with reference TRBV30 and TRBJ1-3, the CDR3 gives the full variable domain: SQTIHQWPATLVQPVGSPLSLECTVEGTSNPNLYWYRQAAGRGLQLLFYSVGIGQISSEVPQNLSASRPQDRQFILSSKKLLLSDSGFYLCAWSVRVDSGNTIYFGEGSWLTVV.

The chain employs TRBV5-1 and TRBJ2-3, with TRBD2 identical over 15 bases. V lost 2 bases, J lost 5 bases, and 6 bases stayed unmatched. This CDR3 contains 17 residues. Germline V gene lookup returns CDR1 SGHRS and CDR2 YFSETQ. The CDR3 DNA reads TGCGCCAGCAGCTTCGGACTAGCGGGAGGGCCTGGAGATACGCAGTATTTT. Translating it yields CASSFGLAGGPGDTQYF.

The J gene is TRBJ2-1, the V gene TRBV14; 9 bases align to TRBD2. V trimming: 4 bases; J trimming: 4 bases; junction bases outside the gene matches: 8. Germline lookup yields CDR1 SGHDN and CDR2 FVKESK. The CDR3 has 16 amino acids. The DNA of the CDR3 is TGTGCCAGCAGCCCTCCTCTAAGCGGGAGGTACAATGAGCAGTTCTTC. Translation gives CASSPPLSGRYNEQFF.

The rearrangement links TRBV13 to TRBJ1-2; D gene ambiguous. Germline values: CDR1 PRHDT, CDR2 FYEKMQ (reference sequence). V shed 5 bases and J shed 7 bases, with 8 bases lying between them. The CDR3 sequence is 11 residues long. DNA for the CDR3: TGTGCCAGCAGCCCTAATAGTGGCTACACCTTC. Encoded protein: CASSPNSGYTF.

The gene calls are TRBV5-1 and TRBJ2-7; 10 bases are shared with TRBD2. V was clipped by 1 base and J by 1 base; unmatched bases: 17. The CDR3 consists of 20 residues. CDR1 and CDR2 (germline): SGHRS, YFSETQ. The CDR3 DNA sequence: TGCGCCAGCAGCTTGAGGTCGAGGCCTAGCGGGAGTTCTAGGTCCTACGAGCAGTACTTC. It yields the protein CASSLRSRPSGSSRSYEQYF.

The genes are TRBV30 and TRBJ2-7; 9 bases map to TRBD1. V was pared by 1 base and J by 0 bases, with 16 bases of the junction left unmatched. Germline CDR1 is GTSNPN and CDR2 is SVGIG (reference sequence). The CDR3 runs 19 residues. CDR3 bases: TGTGCCTGGAGTGCCTTAACAGGGGGCTCTTATCGCCGCTCCTACGAGCAGTACTTC. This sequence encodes CAWSALTGGSYRRSYEQYF.

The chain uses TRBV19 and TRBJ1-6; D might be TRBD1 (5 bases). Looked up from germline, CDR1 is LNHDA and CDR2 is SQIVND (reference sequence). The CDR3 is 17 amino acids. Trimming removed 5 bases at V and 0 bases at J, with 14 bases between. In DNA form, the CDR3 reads TGTGCCAGTAGTCCTCGACAGACCCGCTCCTATAATTCACCCCTCCACTTT. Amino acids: CASSPRQTRSYNSPLHF.

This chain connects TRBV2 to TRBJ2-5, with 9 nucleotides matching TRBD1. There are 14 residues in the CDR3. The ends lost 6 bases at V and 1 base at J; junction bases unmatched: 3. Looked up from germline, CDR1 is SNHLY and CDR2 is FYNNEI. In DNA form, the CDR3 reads TGTGCCAGCAGGCCGGGACAGGGCCAAGAGACCCAGTACTTC. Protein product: CASRPGQGQETQYF.

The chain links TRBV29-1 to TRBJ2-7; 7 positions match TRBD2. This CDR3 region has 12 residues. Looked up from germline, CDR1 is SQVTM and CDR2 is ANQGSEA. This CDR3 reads CAGGFSSYEQYF. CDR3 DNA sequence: TGCGCCGGGGGGTTCAGCTCCTACGAGCAGTACTTC.

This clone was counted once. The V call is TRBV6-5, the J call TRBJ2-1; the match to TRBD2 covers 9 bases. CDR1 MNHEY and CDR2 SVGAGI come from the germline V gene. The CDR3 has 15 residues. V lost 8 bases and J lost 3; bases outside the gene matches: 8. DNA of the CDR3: TGTGCCAGCGACCGGCTAGCGGGAAACTACAATGAGCAGTTCTTC. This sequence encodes CASDRLAGNYNEQFF.

DNA of the CDR3: TGTGCCAGCTCACCACTGGACGGGGTCTACAATGAGCAGTTCTTC. Its translation is CASSPLDGVYNEQFF. The V call is TRBV18, the J call TRBJ2-1, with TRBD2 as a possible D gene (5 bases). The CDR3 has 15 amino acids. Germline lookup yields CDR1 KGHSH and CDR2 LQKENI. V was clipped by 1 base and J by 3 bases, with 10 bases between them.